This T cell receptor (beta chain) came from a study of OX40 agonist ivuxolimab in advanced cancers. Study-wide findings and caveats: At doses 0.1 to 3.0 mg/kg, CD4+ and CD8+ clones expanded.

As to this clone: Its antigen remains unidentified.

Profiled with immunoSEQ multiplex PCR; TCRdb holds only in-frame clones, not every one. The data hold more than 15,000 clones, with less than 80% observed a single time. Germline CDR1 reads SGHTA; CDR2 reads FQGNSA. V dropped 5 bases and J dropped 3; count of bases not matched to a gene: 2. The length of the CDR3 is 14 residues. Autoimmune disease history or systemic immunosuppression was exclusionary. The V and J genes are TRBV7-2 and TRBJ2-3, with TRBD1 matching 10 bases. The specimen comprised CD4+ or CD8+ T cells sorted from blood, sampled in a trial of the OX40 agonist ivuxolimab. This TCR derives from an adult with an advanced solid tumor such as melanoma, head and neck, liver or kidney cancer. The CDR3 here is CASSPGQGTDTQYF. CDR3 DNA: TGTGCCAGCAGCCCGGGACAGGGGACAGATACGCAGTATTTT.